This TCR beta chain was recorded in a study of blood T cell repertoires in COVID-19. The CDR3 is 19 residues long. From germline, CDR1 is MDHEN and CDR2 SYDVKM. Trimming at V came to 4 bases and at J to 0 bases, leaving 15 bases not matched to a gene. Some clones are missing from TCRdb's copy, which holds only in-frame ones; the method was immunoSEQ multiplex PCR. This table has about 99,000 clones, approximately 80% appearing once. The receptor was isolated from a woman at least 80 years old with active or convalescent COVID-19. The chain recombines TRBV28 with TRBJ2-1; TRBD1 matches 7 bases. Input material: peripheral blood. CDR3 region: CASSSWSRDSSRSYNEQFF. DNA of the CDR3: TGTGCCAGCAGTTCCTGGTCCCGGGACAGCTCCCGCTCCTACAATGAGCAGTTCTTC.